This TCR beta chain was captured in a study of cytomegalovirus exposure and HLA in healthy donors. On the study more broadly: Genetic ancestry analysis placed over 65% of the 300 to 400 donors that were genotyped in the Caucasian-associated cluster.

Germline values: CDR1 SEHNR, CDR2 FQNEAQ (reference sequence). Trimming at V came to 3 bases and at J to 1 base, leaving 9 bases not matched to a gene. The CDR3 runs 19 residues. PCR involved 60 Vbeta and 13 Jbeta primers. Produced via immunoSEQ multiplex PCR; TCRdb's table is partial and in-frame only. The sample consists of fewer than 250,000 clones, roughly nine tenths of them appearing once. With respect to this clone: Its antigen is not known.

Study-wide results and limits: Certain indistinguishable V segments, among them TRBV6-2 and TRBV6-3, were excluded. Data from an earlier analysis indicated that most TCR beta V segments were productive either about 90% or about 30% of the time. Highest at DRB1 and lowest at HLA-C, TCR association rates differed among HLA loci in a later analysis.

The sequence derives from a boy between 2 and 10 years old in good health and CMV-seronegative. This rearrangement joins TRBV7-9 to TRBJ2-2, with 12 bases that match TRBD1. Sequenced sample: PBMCs. This chain's CDR3 is CASSLPGQGALQNTGELFF. In DNA, the CDR3 is TGTGCCAGCAGCTTGCCGGGACAGGGGGCCCTACAGAACACCGGGGAGCTGTTTTTT.